This TCR beta chain was captured by sequencing in a study of T-cell reconstitution after alpha-beta-depleted transplantation in children. Preparation of the TCRbeta library involved a method that used unique molecular identifiers. TCRdb re-analysed the PCR reads in MiXCR, keeping a single row per CDR3 protein. Of over 550,000 distinct CDR3 sequences listed, 10% are singletons. The CDR3 loop spans 12 amino acids. Per the germline V gene, CDR1 is ENHRY and CDR2 is SYGVKD. Trimming left V 2 bases short and J 3 bases short, with 5 bases between. This clonotype was counted ten times or more. This chain connects TRBV10-3 to TRBJ2-7; D call uncertain. Source: PBMCs from the stem cell graft donor, taken from the stem cell graft. The clonotype originates from a human donor who donated a stem cell graft to a child with acute myeloid leukemia. The CDR3 protein is CAISEGYYEQYF. The CDR3 nucleotides are TGTGCCATCAGTGAGGGCTACTACGAGCAGTACTTC.